Described below is a single T cell receptor (beta chain) sequence and its context. What it binds is not known. The sample comes from a study of siplizumab effects on memory and regulatory T cells. The CDR3 is made up of 15 amino acids. V shed 2 bases and J shed 0 bases, with 8 bases lying between them. Germline CDR1 reads SGHTA; CDR2 reads FQGNSA. Per sample, some 90,000 TCR templates were assayed. Profiling relied on immunoSEQ multiplex PCR, and the TCRdb table lists in-frame clones only, not all of them. The sample consists of approximately 60,000 clones, 79% of them appearing once. General study points: In siplizumab cultures, the suppressive function of proliferating Tregs remained unconfirmed. The Treg-derived share of mappable alloreactive CD4+ clones averaged approximately 71% with siplizumab and roughly 28% in controls. Apparently more diverse than memory cells, naive T cells also seemed major alloresponse contributors.

This clonotype was obtained from a human donor in good health. V and J are TRBV7-2 and TRBJ1-3, with unresolved D. Material: memory CD4+ T cells sorted from blood. CDR3 loop: CASSLFGSSGNTIYF. CDR3 coding DNA: TGTGCCAGCAGCTTATTCGGCAGCTCTGGAAACACCATATATTTT.